What follows are 27 T cell receptor beta chains derived from one specimen sequenced in a study of blood T cell repertoires in COVID-19 (dated by TCRdb to the early 2020s). Receptors were amplified or captured by the immunoSEQ multiplex PCR assay. Drawn from immuneACCESS, this table holds only the in-frame rearrangements with V and J called that TCRdb kept. Clones are partly lost; checked studies trace under half to an unresolved V gene and leave the rest unexplained. The sample includes around 320,000 clones, with 70% to 90% observed a single time. The top ten hold 5.5% to 7% of the sample. The source material was peripheral blood. The source of these receptors is a woman aged 30 to 39 who had recovered from COVID-19.

V is TRBV5-6 and J is TRBJ2-3, with 9 bases identical to TRBD2. In germline, CDR1 is SGHDT, CDR2 YYEEEE. V lost 8 bases, J lost 4 bases, and 8 bases stayed unmatched. CDR3 length: 14 amino acids. The CDR3 nucleotides are TGTGCCAGTAGAAACCGCGGGGGGGCAGATACGCAGTATTTT. Protein: CASRNRGGADTQYF. Drawing the rest from reference TRBV5-6 and TRBJ2-3, the complete variable domain is DAGVTQSPTHLIKTRGQQVTLRCSPKSGHDTVSWYQQALGQGPQFIFQYYEEEERQRGNFPDRFSGHQFPNYSSELNVNALLLGDSALYLCASRNRGGADTQYFGPGTRLTVL.

The chain joins TRBV7-6 to TRBJ1-1, with TRBD1 as a possible D gene (5 bases). The V gene lost 6 bases and the J gene lost 5 bases, with 19 bases spanning the gap. In germline, CDR1 is SGHVS, CDR2 FNYEAQ. The CDR3 runs to 15 residues. As DNA, the CDR3 is TGTGCCAGCAGTCCGGGACCGGGGGGAGGGACTGAAGCTTTCTTT. Protein sequence: CASSPGPGGGTEAFF.

A single count supports this clone. The gene calls are TRBV5-8 and TRBJ1-5; D is unclear. This CDR3 contains 11 residues. CDR1 SGHTS and CDR2 YDEGEE come from the germline V gene. The ends were cut back, 3 bases at V and 4 bases at J, with 2 bases in the middle. The CDR3 is CASSSNQPQHF. CDR3 nucleotides: TGTGCCAGCAGCTCGAATCAGCCCCAGCATTTT. Combining the CDR3 with reference TRBV5-8 and TRBJ1-5 gives the whole variable domain EAGVTQSPTHLIKTRGQQATLRCSPISGHTSVYWYQQALGLGLQFLLWYDEGEERNRGNFPPRFSGRQFPNYSSELNVNALELEDSALYLCASSSNQPQHFGDGTRLSIL.

The genes are TRBV28 and TRBJ1-3; D is perhaps TRBD1 (6 bases). With 7 bases removed from V and 5 bases from J, the gap between germline ends came to 15 bases. The germline CDR1 and CDR2 sequences are MDHEN and SYDVKM. CDR3 length equals 14 residues. CDR3 coding DNA: TGTGCCAGCAAGCCCCCTCAGGGGCGAAACACCATATATTTT. Its translation: CASKPPQGRNTIYF.

The CDR3: CASSQGGTSGYNEQFF. DNA for the CDR3: TGTGCCAGCAGCCAAGGGGGGACTAGCGGTTACAATGAGCAGTTCTTC. The chain is built from TRBV4-2 and TRBJ2-1, with 11 positions matching TRBD2. The CDR3 has 16 residues. Looked up from germline, CDR1 is LGHNA and CDR2 is YNFKEQ. Germline trimming cut 1 base from V and 4 bases from J; bases unmatched to any gene: 3.

This clone appeared a few times. The gene calls are TRBV18 and TRBJ2-7; D is possibly TRBD2 (6 bases). This CDR3 has 13 residues. V was pared by 2 bases and J by 6 bases, with 11 bases between. Germline assignment: CDR1 KGHSH and CDR2 LQKENI. This chain's CDR3 is CASSPSGGGEQYF. The CDR3 DNA is TGTGCCAGCTCACCATCCGGGGGAGGCGAGCAGTACTTC.

The rearrangement links TRBV7-3 to TRBJ2-3, with 7 nucleotides matching TRBD2. From germline, CDR1 is SGHTA and CDR2 FQGTGA. The V and J ends lost 5 bases and 1 base, in that order; junction bases with no gene match: 3. The CDR3 totals 14 residues. The CDR3: CASSPREGTDTQYF. The CDR3 DNA sequence: TGTGCCAGCAGCCCCCGGGAGGGCACAGATACGCAGTATTTT.

V gene TRBV6-5 combines with J gene TRBJ1-2, with TRBD1 identical over 7 bases. V was clipped by 4 bases and J by 0 bases; unmatched bases: 8. The CDR3 length is 16 residues. The germline V gene encodes CDR1 MNHEY and CDR2 SVGAGI. This CDR3 reads CASSLSWTGSNYGYTF. In DNA, the CDR3 is TGTGCCAGCAGTTTATCTTGGACAGGATCTAACTATGGCTACACCTTC.

Only a few counts were recorded for this clone. The CDR3, as DNA: TGTGCCAGCAGCGTAGTATCAGGGGAGTTTAGGGAGCAGTTCTTC. This codes for CASSVVSGEFREQFF. The chain employs TRBV9 and TRBJ2-1; the D gene is possibly TRBD1 (6 bases). V lost 0 bases, J lost 10 bases, and 17 bases lay in between. The germline CDR1 and CDR2 sequences are SGDLS and YYNGEE. This CDR3 has 15 residues.

The V call is TRBV19, the J call TRBJ1-1; the D gene is possibly TRBD1 (6 bases). CDR3 length equals 12 residues. V lost 9 bases and J lost 5, with 13 bases in between. CDR1 LNHDA and CDR2 SQIVND come from the germline V gene (reference sequence). CDR3 bases: TGTGCCAGCGCAGGGGTATGGACTGAAGCTTTCTTT. Its protein is CASAGVWTEAFF.

The chain uses TRBV10-3 and TRBJ2-7, with 8 bases that match TRBD2. The J segment lost 0 bases and the V segment lost 6 bases, leaving 7 bases of the junction unmatched. This CDR3 is 15 amino acids long. The germline V gene has CDR1 ENHRY and CDR2 SYGVKD. In DNA, the CDR3 is TGTGCCATCAGGATACTAGCGGTTCTCTCCTACGAGCAGTACTTC. Its protein product is CAIRILAVLSYEQYF.

V and J are TRBV7-9 and TRBJ1-5, with a possible D match to TRBD1 (5 bases). CDR3 length equals 15 residues. Germline V gene lookup returns CDR1 SEHNR and CDR2 FQNEAQ (reference sequence). The germline V and J ends were trimmed by 0 bases and 8 bases, with 14 bases remaining between them. CDR3 nucleotide sequence: TGTGCCAGCAGCTTAGCCTCATTTCGGGGGGAGCCCCAGCATTTT. Its protein product is CASSLASFRGEPQHF.

J is TRBJ1-2 and V is TRBV9; D is possibly TRBD1 (6 bases). The CDR3 extends over 16 amino acids. The germline CDR1 and CDR2 sequences are SGDLS and YYNGEE. The V end was cut by 0 bases, the J end by 5 bases, with 17 bases between. Here the CDR3 DNA reads TGTGCCAGCAGCGTAGACGACAGGCCCTCTCGATATGGCTACACCTTC. It specifies CASSVDDRPSRYGYTF. Variable domain in full (rest from reference TRBV9 and TRBJ1-2): DSGVTQTPKHLITATGQRVTLRCSPRSGDLSVYWYQQSLDQGLQFLIQYYNGEERAKGNILERFSAQQFPDLHSELNLSSLELGDSALYFCASSVDDRPSRYGYTFGSGTRLTVV.

The chain links TRBV29-1 to TRBJ2-5, with D possibly being TRBD1 (5 bases). Trimming cost V 1 base and J 2 bases, with 8 bases left between them. In germline, CDR1 is SQVTM, CDR2 ANQGSEA. The CDR3 covers 13 residues. CDR3 sequence reads: CSVEGTGQETQYF. The CDR3 region has the DNA TGCAGCGTTGAAGGCACAGGACAAGAGACCCAGTACTTC.

This clone showed up just a few times. This chain connects TRBV30 to TRBJ2-7; no definite D call. Germline-derived CDR1 and CDR2 are GTSNPN and SVGIG (reference sequence). V was clipped by 4 bases and J by 0 bases, with 13 bases between them. The CDR3 sequence is 14 residues long. The CDR3 DNA reads TGTGCCTGGACGACGTGGAGCAGCTCCTACGAGCAGTACTTC. Encoded protein: CAWTTWSSSYEQYF.

The rearrangement uses TRBV28 and TRBJ1-1, with D possibly being TRBD1 (5 bases). The CDR3 has 14 amino acids. Germline V CDR1 and CDR2: MDHEN, SYDVKM. Trimming took 7 bases from V and 3 from J, leaving 15 bases between them. The CDR3 DNA reads as TGTGCCAGCACCCCCGGGGGGAGGGACACTGAAGCTTTCTTT. The encoded protein is CASTPGGRDTEAFF.

This CDR3 reads CASSLLTTDTQYF. The CDR3 DNA reads as TGTGCCAGCAGCCTCCTTACTACAGATACGCAGTATTTT. The rearrangement links TRBV5-4 to TRBJ2-3, with D uncertain. The ends were cut back, 4 bases at V and 3 bases at J, with 9 bases in the middle. This CDR3 has 13 residues. The V gene's germline CDR1 is SGHNT and CDR2 YYREEE (reference sequence).

The genes are TRBV7-3 and TRBJ1-2; 7 nucleotides match TRBD1. The CDR3 consists of 15 residues. Germline V CDR1 and CDR2: SGHTA, FQGTGA. After removal of 3 bases from V and 7 bases from J, the junction contained 11 bases not matched to a gene. In DNA form, the CDR3 reads TGTGCCAGCAGCTTGACCAACAGGGGATCGCGTGGCTACACCTTC. It is translated as CASSLTNRGSRGYTF.

The chain combines TRBV2 with TRBJ1-2; D is perhaps TRBD1 (5 bases). The CDR3 has 14 residues. Germline lookup yields CDR1 SNHLY and CDR2 FYNNEI. The V gene lost 0 bases and the J gene lost 4 bases, with 9 bases spanning the gap. The CDR3 loop reads CASSEALQGYGYTF. CDR3 bases: TGTGCCAGCAGTGAAGCGCTTCAGGGCTATGGCTACACCTTC.

The chain carries TRBV4-3 and TRBJ1-4; 7 bases fit TRBD1. With V trimmed by 4 bases and J by 8 bases, 10 bases remained unmatched. Germline CDR1 is LGHNA and CDR2 is YSLEER. CDR3 size: 15 residues. CDR3 residues: CASSRTGTAREKLFF. The CDR3 coding sequence is TGCGCCAGCAGCCGCACCGGGACAGCTCGGGAAAAACTGTTTTTT.

The sample holds one count of this clone. The V gene is TRBV30, the J gene TRBJ1-1; D perhaps matches TRBD1 (6 bases). V lost 3 bases and J 4 bases, leaving 21 bases between the germline ends. Germline assignment: CDR1 GTSNPN and CDR2 SVGIG (reference sequence). This CDR3 has 16 amino acids. This CDR3 is CAWREPSGAGGTEAFF. The DNA for the CDR3 is TGTGCCTGGAGAGAACCATCAGGGGCGGGCGGCACTGAAGCTTTCTTT. Using reference TRBV30 and TRBJ1-1 for the parts outside the CDR3, the full variable domain is SQTIHQWPATLVQPVGSPLSLECTVEGTSNPNLYWYRQAAGRGLQLLFYSVGIGQISSEVPQNLSASRPQDRQFILSSKKLLLSDSGFYLCAWREPSGAGGTEAFFGQGTRLTVV.

The gene calls are TRBV4-2 and TRBJ2-3, with D tentatively TRBD2 (5 bases). Trimming pared 4 bases from V and 9 bases from J, leaving 23 bases between. The CDR3 covers 16 residues. Germline values: CDR1 LGHNA, CDR2 YNFKEQ. The CDR3 here is CASSPTSGEKSGTQYF. In DNA form, the CDR3 reads TGTGCCAGCAGCCCTACTTCCGGGGAGAAGTCAGGCACGCAGTATTTT.

The genes are TRBV7-3 and TRBJ2-3; 8 nucleotides agree with TRBD2. Germline loops: CDR1 SGHTA, CDR2 FQGTGA. The V and J ends lost 5 bases and 6 bases, in that order; junction bases with no gene match: 13. The length of the CDR3 is 16 residues. DNA of the CDR3: TGTGCCAGCAGCCCCGGGTACGGGGGGGCAGCGGATACGCAGTATTTT. Translated: CASSPGYGGAADTQYF.

The chain couples TRBV6-2 or TRBV6-3 to TRBJ1-4; TRBD1 might be the D (5 bases). Germline V lookup: CDR1 MNHEY, CDR2 SVGEGT. Trimming stripped 6 bases from V and 4 bases from J, with 9 bases between. This CDR3 has 13 amino acids. CDR3 DNA sequence: TGTGCCAGCAGCTTGGACAATAATGAAAAACTGTTTTTT. Translated: CASSLDNNEKLFF.

The rearrangement uses TRBV7-2 and TRBJ2-7; 9 bases map to TRBD1. V gave up 2 bases and J gave up 3 bases; unmatched junction bases: 5. Germline CDR1 and CDR2: SGHTA and FQGNSA. This CDR3 spans 15 amino acids. In DNA form, the CDR3 reads TGTGCCAGCAGCTTATCCGGGACAGGGATCTACGAGCAGTACTTC. It is translated as CASSLSGTGIYEQYF.

In regard to this clone: The sample contains more than one DNA sequence encoding this CDR3. The chain uses TRBV10-3 and TRBJ2-2; D possibly corresponds to TRBD1 (6 bases). Germline V gene lookup returns CDR1 ENHRY and CDR2 SYGVKD. The ends were cut back, 3 bases at V and 3 bases at J, with 8 bases in the middle. The CDR3 contains 14 residues. The CDR3: CAISETGYTGELFF. DNA for the CDR3: TGTGCCATCAGTGAAACAGGGTACACCGGGGAGCTGTTTTTT.

The chain employs TRBV4-1 and TRBJ2-5; possible D gene TRBD1, 5 bases. This CDR3 is built from 18 residues. Trimming cost V 1 base and J 1 base, with 19 bases left between them. CDR1 is MGHRA, CDR2 YSYEKL, per germline. The CDR3, as DNA: TGCGCCAGCAGCCAAGGAACAAAGGCCCGGACACCCCAAGAGACCCAGTACTTC. Amino acid sequence: CASSQGTKARTPQETQYF.